These 2 T cell receptor beta chains came from one sample sequenced in a study of post-analysis software for immune sequencing data. Study-wide findings and caveats: Five or six TRBV segments were more frequent in patients than controls; TRBV5-6, TRBV5-1 and TRBV20-1 belonged to this group.

cDNA libraries for TCR beta contained unique molecular identifiers. TCRdb called the PCR reads again in MiXCR, with one record for every CDR3 protein. The sample consists of 800,000 to 950,000 distinct CDR3 sequences, approximately 57% of them appearing once. These TCRs are of unknown antigen specificity. Sequenced input: blood. The receptors originated from a girl aged 10-17 years with multiple sclerosis.

This clonotype was seen a few times. The genes are TRBV5-1 and TRBJ2-7; possibly TRBD1 for D (5 bases). Trimming took off 5 bases at V and 6 bases at J, with 9 bases between the two ends. Germline V gene data show CDR1 as SGHRS and CDR2 as YFSETQ. The CDR3 length is 11 residues. CDR3 bases: TGCGCCAGCAGTGGGGCCGGCGAGCAGTACTTC. It encodes CASSGAGEQYF. The full variable domain, completed using reference TRBV5-1 and TRBJ2-7, is KAGVTQTPRYLIKTRGQQVTLSCSPISGHRSVSWYQQTPGQGLQFLFEYFSETQRNKGNFPGRFSGRQFSNSRSEMNVSTLELGDSALYLCASSGAGEQYFGPGTRLTVT.

The gene calls are TRBV12-3 or TRBV12-4 and TRBJ1-2; TRBD1 matches 9 bases. V was clipped by 5 bases and J by 4 bases; unmatched bases: 11. This CDR3 spans 16 amino acids. This CDR3 reads CASSQFTGGAGYGYTF. The CDR3 nucleotides are TGTGCCAGCAGTCAATTTACAGGGGGCGCCGGCTATGGCTACACCTTC.